This paragraph reports one TCR beta chain. Its cognate antigen has yet to be identified. No base quality information exists; no much larger clone differs at one position. The CDR3 holds 14 amino acids from the cysteine to the valine. The only DNA kept is the CDR3, 42 bases in frame from the first base. V sheds 2 bases and J sheds 6 bases, leaving 14 bases between their ends. RNA was extracted using the RNeasy kit, and about 0.5 to 1 ug of the RNA was reverse transcribed with random hexamers. The immunoSEQ multiplex PCR assay, covering 54 Vbeta and 13 Jbeta segments, was used to amplify TCR beta CDR3 regions. Bias from PCR amplification was corrected by using a synthetic template baseline for primer optimization and for computational correction. As for how the authors treated the data: Reads were annotated to V, D and J genes per IMGT and analyzed with immunoSEQ Analyzer, keeping only productive sequences. Clonality was calculated as one minus the Shannon entropy normalized by log2 of the number of productive unique sequences. For each patient and control, public and private clones were evaluated among the 100 most prevalent clones. Susac-specific clones were defined as absent from healthy and MS cohorts, 1052 published viral clones and other ImmuneACCESS disease sequences. In-frame beta chains were kept once TCRdb had trimmed the public reads at Q25 with fastp and called clones with MiXCR. Each record represents a unique CDR3 protein, reported with the most common genes and DNA among its rows. These V and J calls derive from TCRdb rather than the authors' analysis. Counted in this sample were around 200,000 distinct CDR3 sequences; 95% of them appeared once. Of the sample, approximately 0.081% falls within the top ten clones.

This sample stems from a study of CD8 T cells in Susac syndrome (dated by TCRdb to between 2019 and 2020). Context from the whole study: Whether CD8+ T cell activation and differentiation in Susac syndrome was antigen driven was tested using repertoire sequencing. General findings and caveats noted by the study authors: The number of individuals in the TCR sequencing and HLA analysis was acknowledged as relatively small.

High-throughput TCR beta sequencing profiled peripheral blood CD8+ and CD4+ T cells from healthy donors, Susac syndrome patients and multiple sclerosis patients. Multiple sclerosis controls were treatment-naive patients with stable or active relapsing-remitting disease fulfilling revised McDonald criteria. Bulk CD8+ and CD4+ T cells were purified by magnetic negative isolation, whereas CD8+ TEMRA cells were enriched by FACS. Blood was collected in EDTA tubes and processed within 24 hours, with PBMCs isolated through density gradient centrifugation. PBMCs intended for TCR sequencing were frozen in liquid nitrogen and were later thawed in a 37 degrees C water bath. A purity of at least 90% was achieved for sorted or isolated CD4+, CD8+ and CD8+ TEMRA cells.

This chain is built from TRBV23-1 and TRBJ2-7; a tentative D match to TRBD1 spans 5 bases. TRBV23-1 is recorded as an ORF, its role being uncertain. The clonotype originates from a human donor with multiple sclerosis. The sequenced sample consisted of CD4+ T cells from PBMCs. The nucleotide sequence reads TGCGCCAGCAGTCAAGGGTGGCGTCAGGGCGAGCAGTACGTC. Translated, it reads CASSQGWRQGEQYV.